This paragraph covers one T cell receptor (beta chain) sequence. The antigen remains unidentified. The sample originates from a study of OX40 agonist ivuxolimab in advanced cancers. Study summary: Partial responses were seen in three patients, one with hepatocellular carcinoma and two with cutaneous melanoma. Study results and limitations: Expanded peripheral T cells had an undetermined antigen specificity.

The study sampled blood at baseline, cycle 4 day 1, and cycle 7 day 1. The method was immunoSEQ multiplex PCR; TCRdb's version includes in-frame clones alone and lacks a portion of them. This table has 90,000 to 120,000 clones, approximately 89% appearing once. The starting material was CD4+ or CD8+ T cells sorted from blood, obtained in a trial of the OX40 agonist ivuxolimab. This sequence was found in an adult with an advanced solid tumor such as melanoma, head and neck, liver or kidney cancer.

The DNA of the CDR3 is TGTGCCAGCAGCGCACGACTAGCGGGACTTTACGAGCAGTACTTC. Encoded protein: CASSARLAGLYEQYF. The chain carries TRBV11-2 and TRBJ2-7; 11 bases match TRBD2. The ends lost 5 bases at V and 4 bases at J; junction bases unmatched: 7. The CDR3 is made up of 15 amino acids. Germline CDR1 reads SGHAT; CDR2 reads FQNNGV.